These T cell receptor beta chains were read from a single sample in a study of shared clonotypes between healthy human individuals. Clones were sequenced by immunoSEQ multiplex PCR, and TCRdb holds only the in-frame ones, with some missing. The sample comprises some 2.1 million clones, approximately 94% of which are singletons, and roughly 1% rests with the top ten. The source material was naive CD8+ T cells sorted from blood. These receptors were collected from a man between 18 and 29 years old in good health. Each CDR3 is given with its conserved first and last residue. The D gene is left open where the match is weak. Size is omitted from some rows. Given values are once, few, many or a class for expanded clones.

TRBD1,TRBV6-6,TRBJ2-1,-,CASSPTGGYNEQFF,TGTGCCAGCAGTCCTACAGGGGGTTACAATGAGCAGTTCTTC
TRBD1,TRBV6-5,TRBJ1-6,-,CASNLRTGSNSPLHF,TGTGCCAGCAATCTACGGACAGGCTCGAATTCACCCCTCCACTTT
-,TRBV9,TRBJ2-2,-,CASSVVEGPTGELFF,TGTGCCAGCAGCGTAGTGGAGGGGCCCACCGGGGAGCTGTTTTTT
-,TRBV27,TRBJ1-1,-,CASGNTATAFF,TGTGCCAGCGGCAATACAGCCACGGCTTTCTTT
TRBD1,TRBV30,TRBJ2-1,-,CAWSLTTGQGYNEQFF,TGTGCCTGGAGTTTAACGACGGGACAGGGGTACAATGAGCAGTTCTTC
-,TRBV6-1,TRBJ2-2,-,CASSEAITNTGELFF,TGTGCCAGCAGTGAAGCGATAACCAACACCGGGGAGCTGTTTTTT
-,TRBV7-2,TRBJ2-7,-,CASSLGIGQDEQYF,TGTGCCAGCAGCTTAGGAATAGGGCAGGACGAGCAGTACTTC
-,TRBV6-5,TRBJ2-5,few,CASSLFGETQYF,TGTGCCAGCAGCCTCTTCGGGGAGACCCAGTACTTC
-,TRBV5-6,TRBJ2-1,-,CASSLRVDNEQFF,TGTGCCAGCAGCTTGAGGGTAGACAATGAGCAGTTCTTC
TRBD1,TRBV7-9,TRBJ1-6,-,CASSGYRDRESPLHF,TGTGCCAGCAGCGGCTACCGGGACAGGGAATCACCCCTCCACTTT
TRBD1,TRBV28,TRBJ2-7,-,CASSFRGLSYEQYF,TGTGCCAGCAGTTTCAGGGGGCTTTCCTACGAGCAGTACTTC
TRBD2,TRBV13,TRBJ2-5,-,CASSLVASGETQYF,TGTGCCAGCAGCTTAGTAGCTAGCGGAGAGACCCAGTACTTC
TRBD1,TRBV19,TRBJ1-1,-,CASSHRQGKNTEAFF,TGTGCCAGTAGTCATCGACAGGGAAAGAACACTGAAGCTTTCTTT